These 26 T cell receptor beta chains share one sample of origin, sequenced in a study of post-analysis software for immune sequencing data (dated by TCRdb to about 2015). Library preparation was by PCR. The sequencer listed for this sample is Illumina HiSeq 2500. To reduce PCR and sequencing biases, unique molecular identifiers were incorporated into the TCR beta cDNA libraries. TCRdb reprocessed the public reads (quality trimming at Q25 with fastp, clone calling with MiXCR) and kept in-frame beta chains. Records with the same CDR3 protein are collapsed into one entry carrying the most frequent genes and DNA. A total of 750,000 to 950,000 distinct CDR3 sequences appear in this sample, under 60% of them only once. 4.9% of the sample comes from the top ten. These receptors are not linked to any known antigen. The study at large found these results: Significantly higher frequencies in patients than in controls were found for several TRBV segments, including TRBV5-6, TRBV5-1 and TRBV20-1.

The sequencing input was blood. These receptor sequences come from a girl aged 10 to 17 with multiple sclerosis.

V is TRBV12-3 or TRBV12-4 and J is TRBJ1-1; the D is unclear. The CDR3 is 16 residues long. The ends were cut back, 5 bases at V and 4 bases at J, with 20 bases in the middle. The CDR3 loop is CASSADRVYLTTEAFF. CDR3 DNA sequence: TGTGCCAGCAGTGCCGACCGCGTCTATCTGACCACTGAAGCTTTCTTT.

The chain employs TRBV29-1 and TRBJ1-2; 7 bases line up with TRBD1. Germline values: CDR1 SQVTM, CDR2 ANQGSEA. There are 11 residues in the CDR3. Trimming took 3 bases from V and 7 from J; bases not matched to a gene: 2. This chain's CDR3 is CSVEGTAGYTF. The DNA for the CDR3 is TGCAGCGTTGAGGGGACAGCTGGCTACACCTTC. Using reference TRBV29-1 and TRBJ1-2 for the parts outside the CDR3, the full variable domain is SAVISQKPSRDICQRGTSLTIQCQVDSQVTMMFWYRQQPGQSLTLIATANQGSEATYESGFVIDKFPISRPNLTFSTLTVSNMSPEDSSIYLCSVEGTAGYTFGSGTRLTVV.

The rearrangement links TRBV3-1 to TRBJ2-2; TRBD2 matches 9 bases. The CDR3 covers 15 residues. J lost 4 bases, V lost 4 bases, and 4 bases had no gene match. The germline gives CDR1 LGHDT, CDR2 YNNKEL (reference sequence). CDR3 residues: CASSPKREATGELFF. For the CDR3, the DNA is TGTGCCAGCAGCCCGAAGCGGGAGGCCACCGGGGAGCTGTTTTTT. Variable domain in full (rest from reference TRBV3-1 and TRBJ2-2): DTAVSQTPKYLVTQMGNDKSIKCEQNLGHDTMYWYKQDSKKFLKIMFSYNNKELIINETVPNRFSPKSPDKAHLNLHINSLELGDSAVYFCASSPKREATGELFFGEGSRLTVL.

This clonotype was seen a handful of times. The chain has TRBV7-6 and TRBJ2-5; perhaps TRBD1 as D (5 bases). The CDR3 totals 16 residues. Germline V gives CDR1 SGHVS, CDR2 FNYEAQ. V was cut by 1 base and J by 4 bases, with 16 bases left in between. CDR3 nucleotides: TGTGCCAGCAGCTTAGAACTCACAGGTTCGGGAGAGACCCAGTACTTC. Amino acids: CASSLELTGSGETQYF.

This clonotype was recorded a few times. The chain uses TRBV20-1 and TRBJ2-3; 13 bases map to TRBD2. The J segment lost 8 bases and the V segment lost 1 base, leaving 9 bases of the junction unmatched. Germline lookup yields CDR1 DFQATT and CDR2 SNEGSKA (reference sequence). CDR3 length: 16 amino acids. The CDR3 DNA follows: TGCAGTGCTAGAGGACTAGCGGGAGGTCGGTTCGGTACGCAGTATTTT. Protein product: CSARGLAGGRFGTQYF.

The chain has TRBV29-1 and TRBJ1-5; D call uncertain. CDR1 and CDR2 (germline): SQVTM, ANQGSEA. Deletions cut 6 bases from V and 4 bases from J, with 16 bases between. This CDR3 is built from 14 residues. The CDR3 DNA is TGCAGCGTCCGGACCGCGAACGCAAATCAGCCCCAGCATTTT. It is translated as CSVRTANANQPQHF.

The CDR3 sequence is CASSLGSDSYNEQFF. CDR3 nucleotide sequence: TGTGCCAGCAGCTTAGGCTCAGACTCCTACAATGAGCAGTTCTTC. The rearrangement joins TRBV11-2 to TRBJ2-1; D not resolved. The V and J ends lost 1 base and 0 bases respectively, with 7 bases between them. CDR1 is SGHAT and CDR2 is FQNNGV in the germline V gene. This CDR3 comprises 15 residues.

This clonotype appeared once. The chain employs TRBV28 and TRBJ2-4, with D perhaps TRBD2 (6 bases). The J call is doubtful: the DNA matches TRBJ2-7 better. The CDR3 has 14 amino acids. Germline-derived CDR1 and CDR2 are MDHEN and SYDVKM. CDR3 loop: CASSLWGGRYEQYF. In nucleotides, the CDR3 is TGTGCCAGCAGTTTATGGGGGGGAAGGTACGAGCAGTACTTC.

This clonotype showed up many times. The chain's CDR3 is CASSDVPNYGYTF. CDR3 DNA: TGTGCCAGCAGTGATGTTCCAAACTATGGCTACACCTTC. This rearrangement joins TRBV6-4 to TRBJ1-2, with D hard to call. Germline CDR1 reads MRHNA; CDR2 reads SNTAGT. This CDR3 contains 13 residues. Trimming took off 3 bases at V and 2 bases at J, with 7 bases between the two ends.

The chain employs TRBV29-1 and TRBJ2-7; 7 bases align to TRBD2. The CDR3 has 14 residues. Germline V lookup: CDR1 SQVTM, CDR2 ANQGSEA. V lost 5 bases, J lost 0 bases, and 7 bases stayed unmatched. The CDR3, as DNA: TGCAGCGTTCCTGAGGCTAGCGGCTCCTACGAGCAGTACTTC. Its protein product is CSVPEASGSYEQYF.

The rearrangement joins TRBV4-3 to TRBJ2-2; no definite D call. The CDR3 is made up of 15 amino acids. From germline, CDR1 is LGHNA and CDR2 YSLEER. V was cut by 0 bases and J by 3 bases, with 8 bases left in between. The CDR3 DNA sequence: TGCGCCAGCAGCCAAGATCCCCCCTACACCGGGGAGCTGTTTTTT. Encoded protein: CASSQDPPYTGELFF.

This sequence joins TRBV29-1 and TRBJ2-1, with D tentatively TRBD2 (6 bases). Trimming cost V 0 bases and J 9 bases, with 18 bases left between them. The CDR3 runs 15 residues. The germline gives CDR1 SQVTM, CDR2 ANQGSEA. The CDR3 loop is CSVEDPLGISGEQFF. CDR3 DNA: TGCAGCGTTGAAGACCCACTAGGGATTAGCGGTGAGCAGTTCTTC.

The chain uses TRBV29-1 and TRBJ2-7; TRBD2 matches at 14 bases. The length of the CDR3 is 16 residues. V lost 5 bases and J lost 6; bases outside the gene matches: 12. From germline, CDR1 is SQVTM and CDR2 ANQGSEA. CDR3 sequence: CSVQTGLAGVGSEQYF. As DNA, the CDR3 is TGCAGCGTTCAAACGGGACTAGCGGGAGTAGGCTCCGAGCAGTACTTC.

The CDR3 reads CASSQELVEQFF. In nucleotides, the CDR3 is TGCGCCAGCAGCCAAGAGCTGGTTGAGCAGTTCTTC. The V and J genes are TRBV4-1 and TRBJ2-1; D is unclear. Trimming took 0 bases from V and 9 from J, leaving 6 bases between them. Germline V lookup: CDR1 MGHRA, CDR2 YSYEKL. The CDR3 loop spans 12 amino acids.

This chain uses TRBV10-3 with TRBJ2-7; 12 positions agree with TRBD2. With V trimmed by 6 bases and J by 7 bases, 16 bases remained unmatched. CDR1 ENHRY and CDR2 SYGVKD come from the germline V gene. There are 17 residues in the CDR3. The CDR3 sequence: CAIRRSTSGRLVGEQYF. As DNA, the CDR3 is TGTGCCATCAGGCGGTCCACTAGCGGGAGGTTGGTGGGAGAGCAGTACTTC.

This clonotype appeared a few times. This chain joins TRBV7-2 and TRBJ2-7; D gene unclear. The germline gives CDR1 SGHTA, CDR2 FQGNSA. The V and J ends lost 2 bases and 3 bases respectively, with 11 bases between them. There are 14 residues in the CDR3. CDR3 residues: CASSLTGQIYEQYF. The CDR3 bases are TGTGCCAGCAGCTTAACCGGGCAGATCTACGAGCAGTACTTC.

This clonotype was recorded a few times. The V gene is TRBV5-6, the J gene TRBJ2-5; 7 positions match TRBD2. Per the germline V gene, CDR1 is SGHDT and CDR2 is YYEEEE. The CDR3 is 14 residues long. The V gene end was trimmed by 1 base and the J gene end by 4 bases; junction bases not matched to a gene: 4. The CDR3 sequence: CASSLSAGAETQYF. As DNA, the CDR3 is TGTGCCAGCAGCTTGAGTGCGGGAGCAGAGACCCAGTACTTC.

The chain recombines TRBV7-9 with TRBJ2-3, with D possibly being TRBD1 or TRBD2 (5 bases each). The ends were cut back, 4 bases at V and 4 bases at J, with 21 bases in the middle. This CDR3 has 17 residues. Germline V gives CDR1 SEHNR, CDR2 FQNEAQ (reference sequence). The CDR3 region is CASSYVLGDAAPDTQYF. CDR3 nucleotide sequence: TGTGCCAGCAGCTACGTACTCGGGGACGCCGCCCCAGATACGCAGTATTTT.

This clonotype was counted only a few times. This chain connects TRBV27 to TRBJ1-2, with 8 bases that match TRBD1. Trimming removed 5 bases from V and 4 bases from J; junction bases left unmatched: 6. The CDR3 covers 14 residues. The germline V gene has CDR1 MNHEY and CDR2 SMNVEV (reference sequence). CDR3: CASSQDRAAYGYTF. The CDR3 DNA reads TGTGCCAGCAGTCAGGACAGGGCCGCCTATGGCTACACCTTC.

The chain couples TRBV12-3 or TRBV12-4 to TRBJ2-5; 11 nucleotides align to TRBD2. The CDR3 contains 16 residues. The J segment lost 4 bases and the V segment lost 6 bases, leaving 10 bases of the junction unmatched. The CDR3 nucleotides read TGTGCCAGCAGCGCAACACTAGCGGGAGATCCAGAGACCCAGTACTTC. Amino acid sequence: CASSATLAGDPETQYF.

This sequence joins TRBV30 and TRBJ2-1; D not certain. V lost 3 bases, J lost 5 bases, and 20 bases lay in between. The CDR3 totals 16 residues. Germline-derived CDR1 and CDR2 are GTSNPN and SVGIG (reference sequence). The CDR3 nucleotides are TGTGCCTGGAGAGGGTTTGGCTCCGCATCCCACAATGAGCAGTTCTTC. Encoded protein: CAWRGFGSASHNEQFF.

V gene TRBV6-6 combines with J gene TRBJ1-5; the D is unclear. Germline lookup yields CDR1 MNHNY and CDR2 SVGAGI (reference sequence). This CDR3 is built from 14 residues. Trimming took 8 bases from V and 2 from J, leaving 13 bases between them. As DNA, the CDR3 is TGTGCCAGCGCCAGTCCGATCGGCAATCAGCCCCAGCATTTT. As protein: CASASPIGNQPQHF.

V usage is TRBV15 and J usage is TRBJ1-2, with a possible D match to TRBD1 (5 bases). Trimming shortened V by 1 base and J by 9 bases, and 12 bases separated the two germline ends. Germline values: CDR1 LNHNV, CDR2 YYDKDF (reference sequence). The CDR3 runs 13 residues. In DNA form, the CDR3 reads TGTGCCACCAGCAGAGGGGGGGGTAGCAGCTACACCTTC. Its protein product is CATSRGGGSSYTF.

This chain connects TRBV27 to TRBJ2-5; 9 bases map to TRBD2. The V gene's germline CDR1 is MNHEY and CDR2 SMNVEV (reference sequence). The ends lost 5 bases at V and 4 bases at J; junction bases unmatched: 11. The CDR3 consists of 16 residues. The CDR3, as DNA: TGTGCCAGCAGTCCTAAGTTGGGTAGCGGGAGAGAGACCCAGTACTTC. Protein: CASSPKLGSGRETQYF.

V gene TRBV27 combines with J gene TRBJ2-7, with D uncertain. Germline loops: CDR1 MNHEY, CDR2 SMNVEV (reference sequence). V was trimmed by 3 bases and J by 3 bases, leaving 15 bases between them. CDR3 length: 15 amino acids. This CDR3 is CASSLVGERVYEQYF. The CDR3 coding sequence is TGTGCCAGCAGTTTGGTCGGAGAGCGCGTCTACGAGCAGTACTTC.

The table lists this clonotype with a count of one. This rearrangement joins TRBV7-8 to TRBJ2-7, with D tentatively TRBD2 (6 bases). Trimming cost V 1 base and J 4 bases, with 17 bases left between them. Germline V CDR1 and CDR2: SGHVS, FQNEAQ. The CDR3 is 16 amino acids. This CDR3 reads CASSLENRGSGYEQYF. The CDR3 nucleotides read TGTGCCAGCAGCTTAGAGAATAGGGGTAGCGGTTACGAGCAGTACTTC. Filled out from reference TRBV7-8 and TRBJ2-7, the complete variable domain reads GAGVSQSPRYKVAKRGQDVALRCDPISGHVSLFWYQQALGQGPEFLTYFQNEAQLDKSGLPSDRFFAERPEGSVSTLKIQRTQQEDSAVYLCASSLENRGSGYEQYFGPGTRLTVT.